These T cell receptor beta chains were read from a single sample in a study of siplizumab effects on memory and regulatory T cells. This table comes from immunoSEQ multiplex PCR, and its TCRdb copy is limited to in-frame clones, with some not included. The profile shows about 82,000 clones, over 80% of them singletons. Sequencing input: Tregs sorted from blood. All receptors come from a human donor in good health. CDR3s include the opening cysteine and the closing phenylalanine or tryptophan. D genes are given only for firm matches. Some rows have no size entry. The others give once, few or many, or a class for an expanded clone.

j_call d_call v_call cdr3_length clone_size cdr3_aa cdr3_nt
TRBJ1-4 TRBD1 TRBV4-1 16 . CASSQEAGTVNEKLFF TGCGCCAGCAGCCAAGAGGCCGGGACAGTTAATGAAAAACTGTTTTTT
TRBJ1-5 . TRBV6-9 14 . CASSEGRSNQPQHF TGTGCCAGCAGTGAAGGCAGGAGCAATCAGCCCCAGCATTTT
TRBJ1-1 . TRBV4-1 13 . CASSQPRETEAFF TGCGCCAGCAGCCAACCCAGGGAGACTGAAGCTTTCTTT
TRBJ1-5 . TRBV18 14 few CASSSVKGNQPQHF TGTGCCAGCTCCTCGGTGAAGGGCAATCAGCCCCAGCATTTT
TRBJ1-5 . TRBV18 13 . CASSTGGNQPQHF TGTGCCAGCTCAACTGGCGGCAATCAGCCCCAGCATTTT
TRBJ2-1 . TRBV7-9 17 . CASTFMLGSPNNNEQFF TGTGCCAGCACCTTCATGCTTGGAAGCCCCAATAACAATGAGCAGTTCTTC
TRBJ1-2 . TRBV2 13 . CASSEGDSYGYTF TGTGCCAGCAGTGAAGGCGACTCCTATGGCTACACCTTC
TRBJ2-4 . TRBV2 20 . CASSEAMGFARAPAKNIQYF TGTGCCAGCAGTGAAGCTATGGGCTTCGCTCGAGCCCCCGCCAAAAACATTCAGTACTTC
TRBJ2-7 TRBD1 TRBV7-2 15 . CASNHWTGNAYEQYF TGTGCCAGCAACCACTGGACAGGGAATGCTTACGAGCAGTACTTC
TRBJ1-3 . TRBV5-1 15 . CASSFSLGSGNTIYF TGCGCCAGCAGCTTCTCTCTCGGCTCTGGAAACACCATATATTTT
TRBJ1-1 . TRBV7-9 13 . CASSFPTGTEAFF TGTGCCAGCAGCTTCCCGACAGGCACTGAAGCTTTCTTT
TRBJ2-3 . TRBV6-6 13 . CASSGGYTDTQYF TGTGCCAGCAGTGGGGGATACACAGATACGCAGTATTTT
TRBJ2-5 TRBD1 TRBV5-1 16 . CASSLGQGGGQETQYF TGCGCCAGCAGCTTGGGACAGGGGGGAGGCCAAGAGACCCAGTACTTC
TRBJ2-3 . TRBV29-1 13 . CSGATGSTDTQYF TGCAGCGGTGCGACAGGTAGCACAGATACGCAGTATTTT
TRBJ1-6 TRBD1 TRBV19 12 . CASSIDRETLHF TGTGCCAGTAGTATCGACAGGGAAACCCTCCACTTT
TRBJ1-2 . TRBV5-5 14 . CASSLPGQGPLYTF TGTGCCAGCAGCTTGCCGGGACAAGGCCCCCTCTACACCTTC
TRBJ1-4 . TRBV7-9 15 . CASSLARGFNEKLFF TGTGCCAGCAGCTTAGCGAGGGGATTTAATGAAAAACTGTTTTTT
TRBJ2-2 . TRBV2 16 . CASGTGATLFGGELFF TGTGCCAGCGGGACGGGGGCGACACTTTTTGGAGGGGAGCTGTTTTTT
TRBJ2-3 . TRBV7-2 12 . CASSLGQSTQYF TGTGCCAGCAGCTTAGGACAATCAACGCAGTATTTT
TRBJ1-1 . TRBV7-3 13 . CASSSFYGTEAFF TGTGCCAGCAGCTCATTTTATGGCACGGAAGCTTTCTTT
TRBJ1-1 . TRBV7-9 13 . CASSLVQGTEAFF TGTGCCAGCAGCTTAGTACAGGGCACTGAAGCTTTCTTT
TRBJ2-2 . TRBV5-4 14 . CASSLDSYTGELFF TGTGCCAGCAGCTTGGACTCTTACACCGGGGAGCTGTTTTTT
TRBJ1-6 TRBD1 TRBV4-3 16 . CASSQDKQGYNSPLHF TGCGCCAGCAGCCAAGACAAACAGGGGTATAATTCACCCCTCCACTTT
TRBJ1-1 . TRBV9 14 . CASSPRGGDSEAFF TGTGCCAGCAGCCCGCGGGGAGGGGATTCTGAAGCTTTCTTT
TRBJ2-3 TRBD2 TRBV2 16 once CASSDDGGSSTDTQYF TGTGCCAGCAGTGATGACGGGGGGTCTAGCACAGATACGCAGTATTTT
TRBJ2-5 TRBD1 TRBV6-5 15 . CASSYTRDRGQTQYF TGTGCCAGCAGTTACACTAGGGACAGGGGGCAGACCCAGTACTTC